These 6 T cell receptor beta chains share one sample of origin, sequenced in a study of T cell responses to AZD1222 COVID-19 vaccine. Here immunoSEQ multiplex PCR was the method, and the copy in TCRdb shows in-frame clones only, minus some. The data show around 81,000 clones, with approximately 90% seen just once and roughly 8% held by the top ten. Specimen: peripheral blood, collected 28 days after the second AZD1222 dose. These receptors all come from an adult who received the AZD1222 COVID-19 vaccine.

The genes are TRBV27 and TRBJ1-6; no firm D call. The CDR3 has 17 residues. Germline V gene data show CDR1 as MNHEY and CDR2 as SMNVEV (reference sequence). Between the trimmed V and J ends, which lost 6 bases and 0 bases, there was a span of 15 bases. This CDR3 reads CASSPVVGSSYNSPLHF. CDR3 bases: TGTGCCAGCAGCCCGGTTGTGGGGAGCTCCTATAATTCACCCCTCCACTTT.

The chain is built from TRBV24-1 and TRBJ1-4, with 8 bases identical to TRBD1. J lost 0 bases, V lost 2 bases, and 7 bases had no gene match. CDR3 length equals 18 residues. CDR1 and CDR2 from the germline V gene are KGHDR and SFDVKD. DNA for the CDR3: TGTGCCACCAGTGATTCAGGGACAGGATCCGCAACTAATGAAAAACTGTTTTTT. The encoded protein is CATSDSGTGSATNEKLFF.

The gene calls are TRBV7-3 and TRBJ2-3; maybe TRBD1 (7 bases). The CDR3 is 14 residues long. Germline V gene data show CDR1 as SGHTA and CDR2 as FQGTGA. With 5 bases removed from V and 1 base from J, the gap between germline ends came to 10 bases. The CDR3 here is CASSPGGRTDTQYF. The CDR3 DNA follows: TGTGCCAGCAGCCCAGGGGGGCGCACAGATACGCAGTATTTT.

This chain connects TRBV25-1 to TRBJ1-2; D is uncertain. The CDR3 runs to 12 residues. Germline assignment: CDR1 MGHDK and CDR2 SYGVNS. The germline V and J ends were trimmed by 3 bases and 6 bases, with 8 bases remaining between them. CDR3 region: CASSERTDGYTF. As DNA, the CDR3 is TGTGCCAGCAGTGAGCGCACGGATGGCTACACCTTC.

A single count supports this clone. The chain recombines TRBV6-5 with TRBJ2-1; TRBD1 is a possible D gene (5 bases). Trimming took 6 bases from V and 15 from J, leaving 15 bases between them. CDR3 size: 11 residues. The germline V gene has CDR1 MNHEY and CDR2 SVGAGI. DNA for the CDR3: TGTGCCAGCAGCCCAGGGATGGGTACGTTCTTC. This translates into CASSPGMGTFF.

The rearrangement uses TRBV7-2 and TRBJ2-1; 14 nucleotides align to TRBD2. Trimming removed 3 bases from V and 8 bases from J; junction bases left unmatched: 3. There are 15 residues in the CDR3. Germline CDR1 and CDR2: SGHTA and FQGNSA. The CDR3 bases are TGTGCCAGCAGCTTGGGACTAGCGGGAGTCGATGAGCAGTTCTTC. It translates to CASSLGLAGVDEQFF.